The 9 T cell receptor beta chains reported below all come from one sample, sequenced in a study of blood T cell repertoires in COVID-19. TCRdb keeps only in-frame clones here, not all; method: immunoSEQ multiplex PCR. The data contain roughly 100,000 clones, approximately 81% of them singletons. The sample was peripheral blood. These receptors were collected from a man older than 75 with acute or convalescent COVID-19.

The V and J genes are TRBV7-2 and TRBJ2-2; D is possibly TRBD2 (6 bases). The CDR3 runs to 15 residues. CDR1 and CDR2 (germline): SGHTA, FQGNSA. V dropped 0 bases and J dropped 5 bases, with 10 bases sitting between them. CDR3 sequence reads: CASSLALGGTGELFF. As DNA, the CDR3 is TGTGCCAGCAGCTTAGCGCTGGGGGGAACCGGGGAGCTGTTTTTT.

This chain links TRBV7-3 with TRBJ2-6; TRBD1 is a possible D gene (6 bases). Germline loops: CDR1 SGHTA, CDR2 FQGTGA. The V and J ends lost 0 bases and 10 bases respectively, with 13 bases between them. The CDR3 totals 15 residues. The CDR3 sequence is CASSLTPFQGNVLTF. Written as DNA, the CDR3 is TGTGCCAGCAGCTTAACCCCCTTCCAGGGGAACGTCCTGACTTTC.

A single count supports this clone. The V gene is TRBV5-1, the J gene TRBJ1-1, with TRBD1 identical over 7 bases. The CDR3 totals 15 residues. The V segment lost 5 bases and the J segment 1 base; nucleotides outside the gene matches: 8. Germline CDR1 is SGHRS and CDR2 is YFSETQ. The CDR3 sequence is CASSIRQGKNTEAFF. As DNA, the CDR3 is TGCGCCAGCAGTATTAGACAGGGTAAGAACACTGAAGCTTTCTTT.

The chain links TRBV30 to TRBJ1-2; no firm D call. Between the trimmed V and J ends, which lost 5 bases and 4 bases, there was a span of 5 bases. This CDR3 contains 10 residues. Germline V gives CDR1 GTSNPN, CDR2 SVGIG (reference sequence). The CDR3: CAWDGYGYTF. The CDR3 DNA is TGTGCCTGGGACGGCTATGGCTACACCTTC.

The rearrangement joins TRBV27 to TRBJ2-7; D is perhaps TRBD2 (6 bases). The V end lost 3 bases, the J end lost 5 bases, and 11 bases lay between the germline ends. This CDR3 comprises 13 residues. Germline values: CDR1 MNHEY, CDR2 SMNVEV (reference sequence). CDR3 nucleotide sequence: TGTGCCAGCAGTTTCGCGGGATTCCACGAGCAGTACTTC. Residues: CASSFAGFHEQYF.

This chain joins TRBV5-1 and TRBJ2-5; 7 bases are a match to TRBD1. The V gene end was trimmed by 4 bases and the J gene end by 4 bases; junction bases not matched to a gene: 7. Germline V gives CDR1 SGHRS, CDR2 YFSETQ. This CDR3 has 14 residues. CDR3: CASSPMTGRETQYF. CDR3 coding DNA: TGCGCCAGCAGCCCGATGACAGGGCGAGAGACCCAGTACTTC.

The chain recombines TRBV5-1 with TRBJ1-4, with D uncertain. CDR1 is SGHRS, CDR2 YFSETQ, per germline. With 1 base removed from V and 4 bases from J, the gap between germline ends came to 8 bases. The CDR3 totals 14 residues. CDR3 residues: CASSLISRNEKLFF. CDR3 bases: TGCGCCAGCAGCTTGATTAGTCGTAATGAAAAACTGTTTTTT. Supplemented by reference TRBV5-1 and TRBJ1-4, the full variable domain reads KAGVTQTPRYLIKTRGQQVTLSCSPISGHRSVSWYQQTPGQGLQFLFEYFSETQRNKGNFPGRFSGRQFSNSRSEMNVSTLELGDSALYLCASSLISRNEKLFFGSGTQLSVL.

The J gene is TRBJ1-1, the V gene TRBV19; 8 nucleotides align to TRBD1. This CDR3 is 15 amino acids long. V lost 5 bases and J lost 6; bases outside the gene matches: 11. Germline values: CDR1 LNHDA, CDR2 SQIVND (reference sequence). DNA of the CDR3: TGTGCCAGTAGTCTTCCTCCCGGACAGGGTGCTGAAGCTTTCTTT. It translates to CASSLPPGQGAEAFF.

CDR3 sequence: CASSDGRISTEQYF. The CDR3 nucleotides read TGCGCCAGCAGTGACGGCAGGATCTCCACCGAGCAGTACTTC. This chain links TRBV10-1 with TRBJ2-7, with D hard to call. The ends were cut back, 3 bases at V and 6 bases at J, with 15 bases in the middle. CDR1 and CDR2 from the germline V gene are WNHNN and SYGVQD (reference sequence). This CDR3 has 14 amino acids.